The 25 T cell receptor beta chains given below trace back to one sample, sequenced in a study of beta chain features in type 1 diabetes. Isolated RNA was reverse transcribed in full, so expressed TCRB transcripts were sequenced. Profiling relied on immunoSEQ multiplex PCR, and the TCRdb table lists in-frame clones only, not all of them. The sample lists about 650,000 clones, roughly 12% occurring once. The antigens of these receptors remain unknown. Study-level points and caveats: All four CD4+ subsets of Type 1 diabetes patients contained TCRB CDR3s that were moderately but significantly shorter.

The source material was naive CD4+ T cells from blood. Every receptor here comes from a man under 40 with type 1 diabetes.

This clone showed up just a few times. The CDR3 DNA reads as TGTGCCAGCAGTGTCGGAGTAAACGAGCAGTACTTC. Its translation: CASSVGVNEQYF. The chain carries TRBV25-1 and TRBJ2-7; D call uncertain. V gave up 4 bases and J gave up 5 bases, with 9 bases separating them. Germline V lookup: CDR1 MGHDK, CDR2 SYGVNS. This CDR3 has 12 residues.

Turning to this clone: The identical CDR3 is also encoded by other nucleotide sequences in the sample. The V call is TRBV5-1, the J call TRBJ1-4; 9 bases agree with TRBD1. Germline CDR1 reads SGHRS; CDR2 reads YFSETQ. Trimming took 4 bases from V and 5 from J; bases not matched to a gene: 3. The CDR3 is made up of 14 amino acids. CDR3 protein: CASSPGQGNEKLFF. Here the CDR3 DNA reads TGCGCCAGCAGCCCCGGACAGGGGAATGAAAAACTGTTTTTT.

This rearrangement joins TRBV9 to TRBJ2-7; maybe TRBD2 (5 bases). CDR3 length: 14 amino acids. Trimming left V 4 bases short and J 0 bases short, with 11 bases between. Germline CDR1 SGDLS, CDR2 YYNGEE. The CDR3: CASSSGRGSYEQYF. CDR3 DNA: TGTGCCAGCAGCTCAGGACGGGGCTCCTACGAGCAGTACTTC.

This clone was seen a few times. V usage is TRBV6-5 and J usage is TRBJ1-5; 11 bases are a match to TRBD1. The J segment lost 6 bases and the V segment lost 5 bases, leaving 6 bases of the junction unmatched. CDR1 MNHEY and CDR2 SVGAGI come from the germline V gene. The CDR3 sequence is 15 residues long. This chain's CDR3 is CASSLGTGGGQPQHF. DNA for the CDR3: TGTGCCAGCAGTCTCGGGACAGGGGGAGGTCAGCCCCAGCATTTT.

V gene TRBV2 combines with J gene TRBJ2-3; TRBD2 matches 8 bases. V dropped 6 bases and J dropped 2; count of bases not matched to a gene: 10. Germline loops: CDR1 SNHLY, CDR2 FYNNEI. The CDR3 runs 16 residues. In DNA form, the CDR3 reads TGTGCCAGCAGCGCGGGGGGACCACCCTACACAGATACGCAGTATTTT. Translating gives CASSAGGPPYTDTQYF.

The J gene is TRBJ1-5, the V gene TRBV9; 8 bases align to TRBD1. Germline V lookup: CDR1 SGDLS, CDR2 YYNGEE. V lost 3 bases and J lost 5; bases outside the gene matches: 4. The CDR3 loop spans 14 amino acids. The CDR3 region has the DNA TGTGCCAGCAGCGCAGACAGGGGTGATCAGCCCCAGCATTTT. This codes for CASSADRGDQPQHF.

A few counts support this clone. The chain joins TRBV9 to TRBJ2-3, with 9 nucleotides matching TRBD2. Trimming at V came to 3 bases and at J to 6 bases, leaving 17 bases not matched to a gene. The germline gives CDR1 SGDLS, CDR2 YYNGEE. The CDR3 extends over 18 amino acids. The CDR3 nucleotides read TGTGCCAGCAGCGCCCAGGTTAGCGGGGGTCACATGGGGGATACGCAGTATTTT. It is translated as CASSAQVSGGHMGDTQYF. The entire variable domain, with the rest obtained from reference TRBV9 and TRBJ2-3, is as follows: DSGVTQTPKHLITATGQRVTLRCSPRSGDLSVYWYQQSLDQGLQFLIQYYNGEERAKGNILERFSAQQFPDLHSELNLSSLELGDSALYFCASSAQVSGGHMGDTQYFGPGTRLTVL.

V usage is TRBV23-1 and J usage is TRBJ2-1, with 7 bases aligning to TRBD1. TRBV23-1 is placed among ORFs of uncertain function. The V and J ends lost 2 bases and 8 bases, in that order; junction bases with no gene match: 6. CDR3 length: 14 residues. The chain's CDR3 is CASSQPITGDEQFF. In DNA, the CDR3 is TGCGCCAGCAGTCAACCAATTACAGGGGATGAGCAGTTCTTC.

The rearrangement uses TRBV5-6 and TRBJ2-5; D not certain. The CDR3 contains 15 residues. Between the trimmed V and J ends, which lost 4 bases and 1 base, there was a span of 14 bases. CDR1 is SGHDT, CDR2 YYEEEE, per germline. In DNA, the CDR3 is TGTGCCAGCAGCACGGCGATGACCCTCCAAGAGACCCAGTACTTC. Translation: CASSTAMTLQETQYF.

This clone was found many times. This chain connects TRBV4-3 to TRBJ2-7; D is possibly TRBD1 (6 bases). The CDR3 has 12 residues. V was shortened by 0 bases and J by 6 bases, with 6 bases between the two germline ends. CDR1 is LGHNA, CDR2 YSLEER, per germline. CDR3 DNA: TGCGCCAGCAGCCAAGAGGGGGCCGAGCAGTACTTC. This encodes CASSQEGAEQYF.

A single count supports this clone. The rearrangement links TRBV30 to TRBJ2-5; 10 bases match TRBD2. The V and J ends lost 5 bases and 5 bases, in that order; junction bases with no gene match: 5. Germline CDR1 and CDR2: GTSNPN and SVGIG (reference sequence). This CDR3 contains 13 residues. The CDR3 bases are TGTGCCTGGGCGTCTAGCGGGGGCGAGACCCAGTACTTC. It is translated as CAWASSGGETQYF.

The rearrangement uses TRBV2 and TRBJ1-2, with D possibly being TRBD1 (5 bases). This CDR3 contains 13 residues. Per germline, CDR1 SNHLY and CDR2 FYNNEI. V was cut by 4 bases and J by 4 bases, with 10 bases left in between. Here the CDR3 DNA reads TGTGCCAGCAGTGCCATGGGACTCTATGGCTACACCTTC. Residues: CASSAMGLYGYTF.

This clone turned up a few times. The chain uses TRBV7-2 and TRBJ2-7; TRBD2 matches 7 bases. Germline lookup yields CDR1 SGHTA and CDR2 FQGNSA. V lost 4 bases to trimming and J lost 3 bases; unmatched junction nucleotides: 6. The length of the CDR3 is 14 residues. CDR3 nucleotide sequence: TGTGCCAGCAGCTCCGCCGGCGGGGGCTACGAGCAGTACTTC. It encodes CASSSAGGGYEQYF.

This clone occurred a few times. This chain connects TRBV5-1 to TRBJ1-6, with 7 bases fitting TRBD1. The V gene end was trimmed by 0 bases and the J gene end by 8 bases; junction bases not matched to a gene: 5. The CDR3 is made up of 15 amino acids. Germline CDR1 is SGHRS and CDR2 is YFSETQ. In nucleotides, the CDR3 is TGCGCCAGCAGCTTGGAGAGAGGGGGCGATTCACCCCTCCACTTT. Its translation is CASSLERGGDSPLHF.

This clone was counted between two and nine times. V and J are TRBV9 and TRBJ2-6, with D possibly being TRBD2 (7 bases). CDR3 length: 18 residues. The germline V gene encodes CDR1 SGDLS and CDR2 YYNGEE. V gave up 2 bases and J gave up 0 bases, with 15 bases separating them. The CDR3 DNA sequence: TGTGCCAGCAGCGTGAGTGCGGGGGCAGGCTCTGGGGCCAACGTCCTGACTTTC. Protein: CASSVSAGAGSGANVLTF.

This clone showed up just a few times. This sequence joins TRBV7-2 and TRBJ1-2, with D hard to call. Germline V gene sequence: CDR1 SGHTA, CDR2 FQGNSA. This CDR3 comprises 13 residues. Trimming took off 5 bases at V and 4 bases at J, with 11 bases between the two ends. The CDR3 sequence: CASSETNSYGYTF. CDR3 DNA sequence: TGTGCCAGCAGCGAAACGAACAGCTATGGCTACACCTTC.

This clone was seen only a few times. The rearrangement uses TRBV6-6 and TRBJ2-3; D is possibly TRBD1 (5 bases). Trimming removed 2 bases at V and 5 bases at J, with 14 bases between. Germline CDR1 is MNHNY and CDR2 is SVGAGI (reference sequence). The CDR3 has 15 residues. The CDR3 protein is CASSYDSLSIDTQYF. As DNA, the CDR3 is TGTGCCAGCAGTTACGACAGCCTGAGTATAGATACGCAGTATTTT.

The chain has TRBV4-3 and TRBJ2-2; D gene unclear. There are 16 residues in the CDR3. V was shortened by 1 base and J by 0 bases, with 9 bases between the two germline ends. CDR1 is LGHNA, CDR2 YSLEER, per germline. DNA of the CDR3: TGCGCCAGCAGCCAAGGTAGCTTTTCGAACACCGGGGAGCTGTTTTTT. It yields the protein CASSQGSFSNTGELFF.

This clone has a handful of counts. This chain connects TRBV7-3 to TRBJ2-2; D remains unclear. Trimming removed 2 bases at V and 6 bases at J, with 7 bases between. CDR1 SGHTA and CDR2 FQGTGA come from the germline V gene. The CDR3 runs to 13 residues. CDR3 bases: TGTGCCAGCAGCTTACCCGGCCCCGGGGAGCTGTTTTTT. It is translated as CASSLPGPGELFF.

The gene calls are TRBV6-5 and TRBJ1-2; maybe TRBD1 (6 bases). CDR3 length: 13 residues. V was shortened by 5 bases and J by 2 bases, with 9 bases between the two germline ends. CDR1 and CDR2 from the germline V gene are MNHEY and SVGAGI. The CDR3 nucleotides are TGTGCCAGCAGTACCGGACAGAACTATGGCTACACCTTC. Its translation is CASSTGQNYGYTF.

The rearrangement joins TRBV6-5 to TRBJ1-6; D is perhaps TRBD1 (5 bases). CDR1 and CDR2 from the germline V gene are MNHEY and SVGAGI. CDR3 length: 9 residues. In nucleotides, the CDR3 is TGTGCGAAAAGGGGCCTATTCCACTTT. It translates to CAKRGLFHF.

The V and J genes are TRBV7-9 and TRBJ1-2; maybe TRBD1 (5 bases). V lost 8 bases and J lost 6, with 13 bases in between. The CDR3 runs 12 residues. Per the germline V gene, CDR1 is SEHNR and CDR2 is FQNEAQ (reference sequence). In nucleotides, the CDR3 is TGTGCCAGCCACTGGGGGGAGGATGGCTACACCTTC. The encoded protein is CASHWGEDGYTF.

CDR3 coding DNA: TGCGCCAGCAGCTTGGGGGAAGGTTCCACCTACGAGCAGTACTTC. This encodes CASSLGEGSTYEQYF. The rearrangement joins TRBV5-1 to TRBJ2-7; D remains unclear. Trimming took off 0 bases at V and 2 bases at J, with 12 bases between the two ends. CDR1 and CDR2 from the germline V gene are SGHRS and YFSETQ. The CDR3 spans 15 residues.

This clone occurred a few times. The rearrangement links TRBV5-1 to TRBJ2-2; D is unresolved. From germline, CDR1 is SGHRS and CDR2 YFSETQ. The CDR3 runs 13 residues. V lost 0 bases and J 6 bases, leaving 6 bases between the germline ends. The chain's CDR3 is CASSLDVPGELFF. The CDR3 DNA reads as TGCGCCAGCAGCTTGGATGTTCCCGGGGAGCTGTTTTTT.

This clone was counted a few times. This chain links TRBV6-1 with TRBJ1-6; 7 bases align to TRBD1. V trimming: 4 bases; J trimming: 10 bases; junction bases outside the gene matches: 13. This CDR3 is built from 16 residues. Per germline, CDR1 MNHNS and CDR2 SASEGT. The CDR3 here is CASSAFGQATLSPLHF. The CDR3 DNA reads TGTGCCAGCAGTGCCTTCGGACAGGCGACTCTGTCACCCCTCCACTTT.